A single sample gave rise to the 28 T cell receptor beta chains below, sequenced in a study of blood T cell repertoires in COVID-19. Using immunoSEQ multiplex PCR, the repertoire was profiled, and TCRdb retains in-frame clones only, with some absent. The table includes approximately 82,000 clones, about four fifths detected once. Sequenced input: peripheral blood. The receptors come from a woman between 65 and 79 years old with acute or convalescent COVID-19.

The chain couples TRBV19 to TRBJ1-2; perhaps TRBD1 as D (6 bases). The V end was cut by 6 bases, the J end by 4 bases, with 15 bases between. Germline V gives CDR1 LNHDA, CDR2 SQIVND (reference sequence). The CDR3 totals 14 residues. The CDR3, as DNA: TGTGCCAGTAGAACAGGGTTGCAGGGCTATGGCTACACCTTC. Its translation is CASRTGLQGYGYTF.

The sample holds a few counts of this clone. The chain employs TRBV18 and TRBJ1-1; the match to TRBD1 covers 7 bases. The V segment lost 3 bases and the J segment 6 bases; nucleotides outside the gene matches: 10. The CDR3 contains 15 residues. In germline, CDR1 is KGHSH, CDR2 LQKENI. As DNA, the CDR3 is TGTGCCAGCTCACCCTACGGGAGGGGGCTCGCTGAAGCTTTCTTT. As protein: CASSPYGRGLAEAFF.

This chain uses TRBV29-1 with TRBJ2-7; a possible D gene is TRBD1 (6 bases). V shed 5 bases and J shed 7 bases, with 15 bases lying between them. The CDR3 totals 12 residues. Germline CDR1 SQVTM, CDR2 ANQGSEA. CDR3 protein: CSVYMDSLEQYF. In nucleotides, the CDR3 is TGCAGCGTTTACATGGACAGTCTAGAGCAGTACTTC.

The CDR3 nucleotides are TGCGCCAGCAGCTTGGGGGACAGAGGCTACGAGCAGTACTTC. Encoded protein: CASSLGDRGYEQYF. This rearrangement joins TRBV5-1 to TRBJ2-7; TRBD1 matches at 7 bases. CDR1 SGHRS and CDR2 YFSETQ come from the germline V gene. With 0 bases clipped from V and 3 bases from J, the junction kept 3 bases outside the gene matches. The CDR3 sequence is 14 residues long.

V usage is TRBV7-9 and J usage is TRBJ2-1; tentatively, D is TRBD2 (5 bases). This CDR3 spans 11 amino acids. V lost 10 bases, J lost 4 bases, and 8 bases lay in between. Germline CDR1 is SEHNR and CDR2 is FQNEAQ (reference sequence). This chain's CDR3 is CATTGYNEQFF. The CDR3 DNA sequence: TGTGCCACGACGGGGTACAATGAGCAGTTCTTC.

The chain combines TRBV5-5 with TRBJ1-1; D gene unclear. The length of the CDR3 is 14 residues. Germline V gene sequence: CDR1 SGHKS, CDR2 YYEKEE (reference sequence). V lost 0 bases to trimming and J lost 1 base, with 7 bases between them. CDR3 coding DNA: TGTGCCAGCAGCTTGGCCCCCAAGAACACTGAAGCTTTCTTT. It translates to CASSLAPKNTEAFF.

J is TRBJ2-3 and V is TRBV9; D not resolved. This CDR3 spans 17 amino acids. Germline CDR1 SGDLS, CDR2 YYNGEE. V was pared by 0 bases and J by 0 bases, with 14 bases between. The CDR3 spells CASSVVALRSSTDTQYF. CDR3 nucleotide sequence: TGTGCCAGCAGCGTAGTCGCTTTGAGATCTAGCACAGATACGCAGTATTTT.

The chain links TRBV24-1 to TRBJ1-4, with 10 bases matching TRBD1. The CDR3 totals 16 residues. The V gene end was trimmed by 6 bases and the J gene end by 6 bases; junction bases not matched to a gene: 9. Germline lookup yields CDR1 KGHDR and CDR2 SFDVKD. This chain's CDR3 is CATSTTGGWFDEKLFF. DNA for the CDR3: TGTGCCACCAGTACGACAGGGGGCTGGTTTGATGAAAAACTGTTTTTT.

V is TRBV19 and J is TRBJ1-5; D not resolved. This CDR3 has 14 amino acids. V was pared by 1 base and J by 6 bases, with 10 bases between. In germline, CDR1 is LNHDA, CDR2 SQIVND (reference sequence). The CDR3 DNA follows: TGTGCCAGTAGTATAGTGACTGACGGTCAGCCCCAGCATTTT. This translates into CASSIVTDGQPQHF. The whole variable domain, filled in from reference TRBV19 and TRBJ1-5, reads DGGITQSPKYLFRKEGQNVTLSCEQNLNHDAMYWYRQDPGQGLRLIYYSQIVNDFQKGDIAEGYSVSREKKESFPLTVTSAQKNPTAFYLCASSIVTDGQPQHFGDGTRLSIL.

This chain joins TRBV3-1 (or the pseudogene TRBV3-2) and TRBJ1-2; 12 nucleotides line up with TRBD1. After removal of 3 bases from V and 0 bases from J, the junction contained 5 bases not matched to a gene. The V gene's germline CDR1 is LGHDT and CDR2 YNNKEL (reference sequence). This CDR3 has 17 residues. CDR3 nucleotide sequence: TGTGCCAGCAGCCACGGGACAGGGGGCGCGGCTAACTATGGCTACACCTTC. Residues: CASSHGTGGAANYGYTF.

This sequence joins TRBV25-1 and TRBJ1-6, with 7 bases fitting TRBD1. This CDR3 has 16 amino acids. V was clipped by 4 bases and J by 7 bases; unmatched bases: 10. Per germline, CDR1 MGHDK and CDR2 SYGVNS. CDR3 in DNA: TGTGCCAGCAGTGGCAACCCGGGACAGAAGAATTCACCCCTCCACTTT. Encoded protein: CASSGNPGQKNSPLHF.

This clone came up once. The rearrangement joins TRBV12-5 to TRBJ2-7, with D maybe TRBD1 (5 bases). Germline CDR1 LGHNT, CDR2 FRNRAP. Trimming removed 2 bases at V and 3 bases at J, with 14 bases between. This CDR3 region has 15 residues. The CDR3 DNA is TGTGCTAGTGGTTTGTATGCCAGGGAAAACTACGAGCAGTACTTC. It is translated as CASGLYARENYEQYF.

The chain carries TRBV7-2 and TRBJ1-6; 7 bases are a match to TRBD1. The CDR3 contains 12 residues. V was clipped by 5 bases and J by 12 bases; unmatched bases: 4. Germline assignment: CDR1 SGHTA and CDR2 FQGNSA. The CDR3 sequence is CASSPRDRPLHF. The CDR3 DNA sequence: TGTGCCAGCAGCCCCCGGGACAGACCCCTCCACTTT. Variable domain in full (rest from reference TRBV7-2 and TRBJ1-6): GAGVSQSPSNKVTEKGKDVELRCDPISGHTALYWYRQSLGQGLEFLIYFQGNSAPDKSGLPSDRFSAERTGGSVSTLTIQRTQQEDSAVYLCASSPRDRPLHFGNGTRLTVT.

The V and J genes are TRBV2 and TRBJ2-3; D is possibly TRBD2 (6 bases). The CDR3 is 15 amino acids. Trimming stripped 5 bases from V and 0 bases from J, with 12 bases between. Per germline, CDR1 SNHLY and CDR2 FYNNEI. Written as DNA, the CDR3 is TGTGCCAGCAGTCCTCTAAGCGGGAGCACAGATACGCAGTATTTT. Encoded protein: CASSPLSGSTDTQYF.

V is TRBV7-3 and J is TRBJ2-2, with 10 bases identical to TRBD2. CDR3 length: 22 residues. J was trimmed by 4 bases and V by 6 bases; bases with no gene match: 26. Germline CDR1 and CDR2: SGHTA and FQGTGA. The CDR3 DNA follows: TGTGCCAGCAGTCCACACAAAGGGGCCTTAGCCCTAGCGGGAGTGGGCACCGGGGAGCTGTTTTTT. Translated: CASSPHKGALALAGVGTGELFF.

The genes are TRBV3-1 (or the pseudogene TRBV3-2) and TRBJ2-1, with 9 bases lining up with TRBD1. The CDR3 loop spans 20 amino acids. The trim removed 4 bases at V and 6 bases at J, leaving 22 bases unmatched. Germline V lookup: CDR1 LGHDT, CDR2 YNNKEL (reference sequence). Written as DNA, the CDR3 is TGTGCCAGCAGCCTAAGTTGGGACAGGGCTACTACAACGACGGGCAATGAGCAGTTCTTC. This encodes CASSLSWDRATTTTGNEQFF.

CDR3 residues: CASSQDLSASGNNYEQYF. The CDR3 DNA follows: TGTGCCAGCAGCCAAGATCTTAGCGCCAGCGGGAACAACTACGAGCAGTACTTC. The chain couples TRBV4-2 to TRBJ2-7; 7 bases fit TRBD2. J lost 3 bases, V lost 0 bases, and 14 bases had no gene match. The CDR3 is 18 amino acids. Germline V CDR1 and CDR2: LGHNA, YNFKEQ.

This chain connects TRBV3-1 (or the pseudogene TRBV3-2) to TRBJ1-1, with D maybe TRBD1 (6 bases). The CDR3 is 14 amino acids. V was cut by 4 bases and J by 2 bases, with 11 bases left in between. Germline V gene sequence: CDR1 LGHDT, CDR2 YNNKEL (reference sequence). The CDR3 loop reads CASSRRGANTEAFF. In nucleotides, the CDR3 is TGTGCCAGCAGCCGACGGGGGGCAAACACTGAAGCTTTCTTT.

CDR3 protein: CASSSLQGDTQYF. The CDR3 region has the DNA TGCGCCAGCAGCAGCCTACAGGGAGATACGCAGTATTTT. This chain links TRBV5-1 with TRBJ2-3, with TRBD1 as a possible D gene (6 bases). Trimming pared 4 bases from V and 5 bases from J, leaving 11 bases between. The germline gives CDR1 SGHRS, CDR2 YFSETQ. The CDR3 has 13 residues.

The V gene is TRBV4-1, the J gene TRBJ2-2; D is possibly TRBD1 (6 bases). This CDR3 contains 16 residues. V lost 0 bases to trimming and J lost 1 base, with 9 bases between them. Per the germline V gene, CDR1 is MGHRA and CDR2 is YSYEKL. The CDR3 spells CASSQDWGQNTGELFF. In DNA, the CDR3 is TGCGCCAGCAGCCAAGATTGGGGACAGAACACCGGGGAGCTGTTTTTT.

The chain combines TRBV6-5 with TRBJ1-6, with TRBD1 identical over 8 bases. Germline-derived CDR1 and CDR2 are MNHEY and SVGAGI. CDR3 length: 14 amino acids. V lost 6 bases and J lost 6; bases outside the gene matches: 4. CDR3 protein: CASRLTGVNSPLHF. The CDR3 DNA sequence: TGTGCCAGCAGATTGACAGGGGTTAATTCACCCCTCCACTTT.

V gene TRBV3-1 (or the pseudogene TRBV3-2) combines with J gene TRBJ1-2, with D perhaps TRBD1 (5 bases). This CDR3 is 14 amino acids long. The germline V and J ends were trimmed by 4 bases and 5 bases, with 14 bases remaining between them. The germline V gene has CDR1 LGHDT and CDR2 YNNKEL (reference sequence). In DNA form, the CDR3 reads TGTGCCAGCAGCCCCCGGGGACTTCATTATGGCTACACCTTC. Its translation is CASSPRGLHYGYTF.

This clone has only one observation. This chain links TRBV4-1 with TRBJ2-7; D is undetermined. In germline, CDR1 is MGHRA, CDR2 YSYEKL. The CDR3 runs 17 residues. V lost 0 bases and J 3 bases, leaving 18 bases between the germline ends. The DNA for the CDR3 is TGCGCCAGCAGCCAAGACACCCGCGGAGCTACCGTCTACGAGCAGTACTTC. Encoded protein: CASSQDTRGATVYEQYF.

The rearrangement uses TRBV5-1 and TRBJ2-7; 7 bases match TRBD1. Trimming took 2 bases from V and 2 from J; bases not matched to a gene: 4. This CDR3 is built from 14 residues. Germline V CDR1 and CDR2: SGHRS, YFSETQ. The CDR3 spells CASSFTGATYEQYF. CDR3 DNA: TGCGCCAGCAGCTTCACAGGGGCAACCTACGAGCAGTACTTC. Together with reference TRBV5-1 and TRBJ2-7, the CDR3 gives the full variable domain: KAGVTQTPRYLIKTRGQQVTLSCSPISGHRSVSWYQQTPGQGLQFLFEYFSETQRNKGNFPGRFSGRQFSNSRSEMNVSTLELGDSALYLCASSFTGATYEQYFGPGTRLTVT.

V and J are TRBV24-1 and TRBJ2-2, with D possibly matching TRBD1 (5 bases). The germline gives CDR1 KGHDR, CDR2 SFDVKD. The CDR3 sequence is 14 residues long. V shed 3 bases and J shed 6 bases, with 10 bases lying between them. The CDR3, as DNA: TGTGCCACCAGTGATCTCAGGGATGCCGGGGAGCTGTTTTTT. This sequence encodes CATSDLRDAGELFF.

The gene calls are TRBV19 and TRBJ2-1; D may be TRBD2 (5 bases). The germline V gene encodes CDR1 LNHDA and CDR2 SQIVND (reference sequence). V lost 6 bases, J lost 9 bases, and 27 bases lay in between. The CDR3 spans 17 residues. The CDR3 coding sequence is TGTGCCAGTAGCCTGGGGAGAGGGATATCTTCCATTGGTGAGCAGTTCTTC. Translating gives CASSLGRGISSIGEQFF. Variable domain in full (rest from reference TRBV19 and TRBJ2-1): DGGITQSPKYLFRKEGQNVTLSCEQNLNHDAMYWYRQDPGQGLRLIYYSQIVNDFQKGDIAEGYSVSREKKESFPLTVTSAQKNPTAFYLCASSLGRGISSIGEQFFGPGTRLTVL.

CDR3 region: CASSRETGNNSPLHF. The CDR3 nucleotides are TGTGCCAGCAGCAGGGAGACAGGGAATAATTCACCCCTCCACTTT. The gene calls are TRBV7-9 and TRBJ1-6; the match to TRBD1 covers 7 bases. This CDR3 has 15 residues. Looked up from germline, CDR1 is SEHNR and CDR2 is FQNEAQ (reference sequence). V was clipped by 5 bases and J by 5 bases; unmatched bases: 6.

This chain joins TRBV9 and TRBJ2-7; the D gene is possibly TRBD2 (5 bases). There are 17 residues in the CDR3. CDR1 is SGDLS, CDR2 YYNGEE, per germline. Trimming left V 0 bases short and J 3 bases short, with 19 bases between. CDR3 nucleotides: TGTGCCAGCAGCGTAGGAGATGGACTGGACTGGATCTACGAGCAGTACTTC. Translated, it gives CASSVGDGLDWIYEQYF.